This entry describes one TCR beta chain. Some clones are missing from TCRdb's copy, which holds only in-frame ones; the method was immunoSEQ multiplex PCR. The table has about 120,000 clones, 85% to 90% seen once. The CDR3 runs 16 residues. Trimming removed 5 bases from V and 1 base from J, with 17 bases in between. Germline CDR1 reads LNHNV; CDR2 reads YYDKDF (reference sequence). This sample is part of a study of blood T cell repertoires in COVID-19. Material for sequencing was peripheral blood. The chain employs TRBV15 and TRBJ1-1; tentatively, D is TRBD1 (6 bases). This TCR was recovered from an older woman with COVID-19, enrolled during active disease. CDR3: CATSGRRGIGNTEAFF. DNA for the CDR3: TGTGCCACCAGCGGGCGCAGGGGCATAGGGAACACTGAAGCTTTCTTT.